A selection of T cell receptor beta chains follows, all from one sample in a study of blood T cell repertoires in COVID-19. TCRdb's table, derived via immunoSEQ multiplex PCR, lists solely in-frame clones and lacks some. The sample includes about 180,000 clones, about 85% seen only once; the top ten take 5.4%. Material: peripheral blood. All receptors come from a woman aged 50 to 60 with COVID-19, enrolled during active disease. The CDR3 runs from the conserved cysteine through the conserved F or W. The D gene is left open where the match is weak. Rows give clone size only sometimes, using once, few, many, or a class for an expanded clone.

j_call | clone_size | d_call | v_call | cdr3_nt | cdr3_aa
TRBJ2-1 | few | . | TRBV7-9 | TGTGCCAGCAGCTTAGGCAGGACTGGCAATGAGCAGTTCTTC | CASSLGRTGNEQFF
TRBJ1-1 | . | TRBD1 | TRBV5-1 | TGCGCCAGCAGCATGGACAGGGCGCTGAACACTGAAGCTTTCTTT | CASSMDRALNTEAFF
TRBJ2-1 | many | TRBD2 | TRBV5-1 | TGCGCCAGCAGCGCGGCTAGCGGGGGGGCCTACAATGAGCAGTTCTTC | CASSAASGGAYNEQFF
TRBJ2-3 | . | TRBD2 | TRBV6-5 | TGTGCCAGCAGTTCCCGGGGGGACGACACAGATACGCAGTATTTT | CASSSRGDDTDTQYF
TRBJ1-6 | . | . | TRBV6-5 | TGTGCCAGCAGCCTAGTTGGGGCGTTCAATTCACCCCTCCACTTT | CASSLVGAFNSPLHF
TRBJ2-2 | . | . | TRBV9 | TGTGCCAGCACCAGAGACTTCGGGGGCGGGGAGCTGTTTTTT | CASTRDFGGGELFF
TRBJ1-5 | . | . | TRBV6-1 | TGTGCCAGCAGTGACCAGACAGGTGGGAATCAGCCCCAGCATTTT | CASSDQTGGNQPQHF
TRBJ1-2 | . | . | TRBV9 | TGTGCCAGCAGCGTAGATGACAGTCTTTATGGCTACACCTTC | CASSVDDSLYGYTF
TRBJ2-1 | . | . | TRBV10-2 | TGCGCCAGCAGTGATGGCACCTACAATGAGCAGTTCTTC | CASSDGTYNEQFF
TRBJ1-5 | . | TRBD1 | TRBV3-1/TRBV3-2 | TGTGCCAGCAGCCTGGGACAGGGAAATCAGCCCCAGCATTTT | CASSLGQGNQPQHF
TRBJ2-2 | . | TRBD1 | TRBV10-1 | TGCGCCAGCAGTGCCCAGGGGGAAGGCGGGGAGCTGTTTTTT | CASSAQGEGGELFF
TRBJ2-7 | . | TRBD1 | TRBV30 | TGTGCCTGGAGTGTAACGGGACAGGGGTTTTCCGAGCAGTACTTC | CAWSVTGQGFSEQYF
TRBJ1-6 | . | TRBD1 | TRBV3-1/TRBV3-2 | TGTGCCAGCAGTCAAAACAGGGGTAATTCACCCCTCCACTTT | CASSQNRGNSPLHF
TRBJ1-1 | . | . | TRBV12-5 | TGTGCTAGTGGTTTGGTACTGGCAGGGGAGACTGAAGCTTTCTTT | CASGLVLAGETEAFF
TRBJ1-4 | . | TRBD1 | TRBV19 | TGTGCCACTCGGGACAGGGGGCTCTCAAGTAATGAAAAACTGTTTTTT | CATRDRGLSSNEKLFF
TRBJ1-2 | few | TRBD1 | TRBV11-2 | TGTGCCAGCACTTCCGGACAGGGCAATGGCTACACCTTC | CASTSGQGNGYTF